Below are 24 T cell receptor beta chains sequenced from a single sample in a study of tissue T cells after allogeneic stem cell transplantation. Some clones are missing from TCRdb's copy, which holds only in-frame ones; the method was immunoSEQ multiplex PCR. In the table there are 20,000 to 25,000 clones, more than 65% of which are singletons. The source material was blood. These receptors came from a female BALB/c mouse in good health. As its MHC haplotype, the strain has H2-d.

Turning to this clone: The genes and germline here are from mouse. The read finishes 1 residue shy of the CDR3 end, and the germline J gene is used to complete it. The chain joins TRBV5 to TRBJ2-7; the D is unclear. This CDR3 region has 12 residues. Germline CDR1 reads LGHNA; CDR2 reads YNLKQL (reference sequence). Trimming stripped 3 bases from V and 4 bases from J, with 7 bases between. Partial CDR3 DNA: TGTGCCAGCAGCCATACACAGTATGAACAGTAC. Translating it yields CASSHTQYEQY. The entire CDR3 protein reads CASSHTQYEQYF.

This clone has more than one count but fewer than ten. The genes and germline here are from mouse. The CDR3 is cut off 1 residue early in the read; its end comes from the germline J gene. The chain employs TRBV1 and TRBJ2-7; a possible D gene is TRBD1 (5 bases). Germline CDR1 reads NSQYPW; CDR2 reads LRSPGD (reference sequence). This CDR3 region has 13 residues. V was shortened by 3 bases and J by 2 bases, with 8 bases between the two germline ends. The covered CDR3 bases are TGCACCTGCAGTGCTCAGGGAACCTATGAACAGTAC. Its protein is CTCSAQGTYEQY. The whole CDR3 is CTCSAQGTYEQYF.

A word on this clone: The gene names given are mouse names. Sequencing ends 1 residue short of the CDR3 end; the germline J gene provides the rest. The chain joins TRBV5 to TRBJ2-5, with D hard to call. Trimming cost V 0 bases and J 0 bases, with 4 bases left between them. Germline V lookup: CDR1 LGHNA, CDR2 YNLKQL (reference sequence). The CDR3 consists of 14 residues. The sequenced CDR3 bases are TGTGCCAGCAGCCAAGATGATAACCAAGACACCCAGTAC. This encodes CASSQDDNQDTQY. The entire CDR3 is CASSQDDNQDTQYF.

Comments on this clone: All gene names here are mouse names. Read sequence stops 1 residue before the CDR3 end, and the germline J gene provides the missing end. The gene calls are TRBV2 and TRBJ1-4; D perhaps matches TRBD1 (6 bases). This CDR3 has 16 residues. Trimming pared 0 bases from V and 5 bases from J, leaving 13 bases between. Germline CDR1 reads LGHNA; CDR2 reads YSYQKL. Here the CDR3 reads CASSQDGGTTNERLFF. CDR3 bases read: TGTGCCAGCAGCCAAGATGGGGGGACAACAAACGAAAGATTATTT.

Comment on this clone: Genes here carry mouse names. The CDR3 end is not reached by the read, which stops 1 residue before it; the germline J gene fills it in. J is TRBJ1-5 and V is TRBV31, with 7 bases fitting TRBD1. The CDR3 contains 12 residues. Per germline, CDR1 GKSSPN and CDR2 SITVG. The V and J ends lost 2 bases and 7 bases, in that order; junction bases with no gene match: 2. The CDR3 protein is CAWSGTDQAPLF. The CDR3 DNA, read in part, is TGTGCCTGGAGTGGGACAGATCAGGCTCCGCTT.

Comment on this clone: Genes and germline come from the mouse. The read gets to within 1 residue of the CDR3 end, and the germline J gene fills in the rest. The chain uses TRBV31 and TRBJ2-4; D is perhaps TRBD2 (6 bases). V lost 0 bases to trimming and J lost 0 bases, with 7 bases between them. There are 14 residues in the CDR3. The germline gives CDR1 GKSSPN, CDR2 SITVG. CDR3 bases read: TGTGCCTGGAGTCTGGGGGGAAGTCAAAACACCTTGTAC. Its translation is CAWSLGGSQNTLY. The entire CDR3 protein reads CAWSLGGSQNTLYF.

In regard to this clone: The gene symbols are mouse symbols. The sequenced fragment ends 1 residue before the CDR3 boundary, so the rest is inferred from the germline J gene. The V gene is TRBV1, the J gene TRBJ1-1; maybe TRBD1 (6 bases). The V end lost 1 base, the J end lost 5 bases, and 8 bases lay between the germline ends. This CDR3 is 13 amino acids long. Germline values: CDR1 NSQYPW, CDR2 LRSPGD (reference sequence). CDR3 DNA, as far as it was read: TGCACCTGCAGTGCAGGGGGACAAACAGAAGTCTTC. Translated: CTCSAGGQTEVF. The entire CDR3 protein reads CTCSAGGQTEVFF.

Points on this clone: Gene names are mouse gene names. Read data end 1 residue before the CDR3 end; the end is taken from the germline J gene. V is TRBV31 and J is TRBJ1-5; no firm D call. Trimming took 1 base from V and 6 from J, leaving 10 bases between them. Germline V gene data show CDR1 as GKSSPN and CDR2 as SITVG. The CDR3 sequence is 13 residues long. Incomplete CDR3 DNA: TGTGCCTGGAGTCCGGGAGACTTCCAGGCTCCGCTT. It codes for CAWSPGDFQAPL. The whole CDR3 protein reads CAWSPGDFQAPLF.

In the case of this clone: Mouse germline and gene names are used. From the germline J gene comes the end of the CDR3, since the read stops 1 residue before it. The chain carries TRBV20 and TRBJ2-1, with TRBD2 matching over 7 bases. CDR3 length: 15 residues. The V segment lost 2 bases and the J segment 6 bases; nucleotides outside the gene matches: 10. Germline values: CDR1 GFQATS, CDR2 STVNSAI. The DNA read from the CDR3 is TGTGGTGCTAGGATGGGGGGAGGAGGGTTTGCTGAGCAGTTC. It translates to CGARMGGGGFAEQF. The full CDR3 sequence reads CGARMGGGGFAEQFF.

Of note for this clone: The genes are named according to mouse. Sequencing ends 1 residue short of the CDR3 end; the germline J gene provides the rest. The rearrangement links TRBV5 to TRBJ2-1; the D gene is possibly TRBD1 (7 bases). The V end lost 2 bases, the J end lost 0 bases, and 11 bases lay between the germline ends. Germline V gene lookup returns CDR1 LGHNA and CDR2 YNLKQL (reference sequence). The CDR3 runs to 16 residues. The part of the CDR3 DNA that was read is TGTGCCAGCAGCCAATCCAGGGGGGATAACTATGCTGAGCAGTTC. It codes for CASSQSRGDNYAEQF. The whole CDR3 sequence reads CASSQSRGDNYAEQFF.

This clone was recorded only once. The gene symbols are mouse symbols. The read stops 1 residue short of the end of the CDR3; the missing end is completed from the germline J gene. The V call is TRBV5, the J call TRBJ2-3, with TRBD1 matching over 9 bases. The V and J ends lost 9 bases and 6 bases, in that order; junction bases with no gene match: 7. There are 13 residues in the CDR3. The germline V gene encodes CDR1 LGHNA and CDR2 YNLKQL (reference sequence). Incomplete CDR3 DNA: TGTGCCAGGAGGGGGACAGGGAACGAAACGCTGTAT. Its protein is CARRGTGNETLY. The whole CDR3 reads CARRGTGNETLYF.

As to this clone: Mouse gene names and germline throughout. The CDR3 goes on 1 residue after the read ends, and that part is filled in from the germline J gene. J is TRBJ2-3 and V is TRBV29; perhaps TRBD1 as D (6 bases). Germline V gene lookup returns CDR1 MSHET and CDR2 SYDVDS. V lost 6 bases and J lost 0, with 7 bases in between. The CDR3 has 13 amino acids. The CDR3 spells CASSRGSAETLYF. The part of the CDR3 DNA that was read is TGTGCTAGCAGCAGGGGAAGTGCAGAAACGCTGTAT.

This clone appeared once. The gene names given are mouse names. The read ends 1 residue shy of where the CDR3 ends; the end is completed using the germline J gene. This sequence joins TRBV19 and TRBJ1-1; TRBD1 might be the D (6 bases). CDR3 length: 13 amino acids. V lost 6 bases, J lost 1 base, and 10 bases lay in between. CDR1 and CDR2 (germline): FNHDT, SITEND (reference sequence). CDR3 amino acids: CASIDRQNTEVFF. The sequenced CDR3 bases are TGTGCCAGCATCGACAGGCAAAACACAGAAGTCTTC.

A word on this clone: Germline and genes here are mouse. From the germline J gene comes the end of the CDR3, since the read stops 1 residue before it. V usage is TRBV13-2 and J usage is TRBJ2-7; 9 bases are shared with TRBD2. Germline values: CDR1 NNHNN, CDR2 SYGAGS (reference sequence). The CDR3 consists of 12 residues. V lost 5 bases to trimming and J lost 3 bases; unmatched junction nucleotides: 0. The sequenced part of the CDR3 DNA is TGTGCCAGCGGACTGGGGGGCTATGAACAGTAC. Translation gives CASGLGGYEQY. The CDR3 as a whole reads CASGLGGYEQYF.

As concerns this clone: Gene names are the mouse ones. The sequenced fragment ends 1 residue before the CDR3 boundary, so the rest is inferred from the germline J gene. The chain has TRBV2 and TRBJ1-6; TRBD1 is a possible D gene (6 bases). TRBJ1-6 carries the ORF label, with uncertain function. The CDR3 is 14 residues long. Germline CDR1 reads LGHNA; CDR2 reads YSYQKL. Trimming removed 0 bases at V and 7 bases at J, with 7 bases between. The covered CDR3 bases are TGTGCCAGCAGCCAAGATCAGGGGAATTCGCCCCTCTAC. It specifies CASSQDQGNSPLY. The whole CDR3 protein is CASSQDQGNSPLYF.

A note on this clone: All gene names here are mouse names. With the read ending 1 residue before the CDR3 end, the germline J gene is used to fill in that end. This chain uses TRBV19 with TRBJ2-4; the D gene is possibly TRBD1 (6 bases). Germline V CDR1 and CDR2: FNHDT, SITEND (reference sequence). CDR3 length: 13 residues. V was trimmed by 6 bases and J by 3 bases, leaving 11 bases between them. The CDR3 sequence: CASTRGAQNTLYF. The sequenced CDR3 bases are TGTGCCAGCACCAGGGGAGCGCAAAACACCTTGTAC.

A remark on this clone: Any gene name here is a mouse gene name. The sequenced fragment ends 1 residue before the CDR3 boundary, so the rest is inferred from the germline J gene. The genes are TRBV5 and TRBJ1-2, with D tentatively TRBD1 (5 bases). This CDR3 is 15 amino acids long. The germline gives CDR1 LGHNA, CDR2 YNLKQL (reference sequence). V lost 0 bases, J lost 4 bases, and 12 bases lay in between. The CDR3 loop is CASSQEPGLGSDYTF. CDR3 DNA, as far as it was read: TGTGCCAGCAGCCAAGAACCAGGGTTGGGCTCCGACTACACC.

As regards this clone: The gene names here belong to mouse. The CDR3 DNA, read in part, is TGTGCCTGGGGGACAGGGGTGCAAGACACCCAGTAC. Its protein product is CAWGTGVQDTQY. The CDR3 in its entirety is CAWGTGVQDTQYF. This chain uses TRBV31 with TRBJ2-5, with 10 bases lining up with TRBD1. The CDR3 end lies 1 residue beyond the end of the read and is filled in from the germline J gene. Germline V gene sequence: CDR1 GKSSPN, CDR2 SITVG. V lost 5 bases to trimming and J lost 3 bases; unmatched junction nucleotides: 2. This CDR3 is 13 amino acids long.

For this clone: Here the gene names and germline are mouse. Sequencing ends 1 residue short of the CDR3 end; the germline J gene provides the rest. The chain employs TRBV31 and TRBJ1-4; possibly TRBD1 for D (6 bases). The germline V and J ends were trimmed by 0 bases and 2 bases, with 10 bases remaining between them. The CDR3 totals 15 residues. The germline V gene encodes CDR1 GKSSPN and CDR2 SITVG. The CDR3 sequence: CAWSLEGTSNERLFF. CDR3 bases read: TGTGCCTGGAGTCTAGAGGGGACATCCAACGAAAGATTATTT.

Worth noting for this clone: Mouse names are used for the genes. With the read ending 1 residue before the CDR3 end, the germline J gene is used to fill in that end. The chain joins TRBV4 to TRBJ2-1; 8 bases align to TRBD2. V gave up 4 bases and J gave up 7 bases; unmatched junction bases: 3. The CDR3 has 13 amino acids. CDR1 LGHDT and CDR2 YNNKQL come from the germline V gene (reference sequence). Here the CDR3 reads CASSSGGWAEQFF. Partial CDR3 DNA: TGTGCCAGCAGCTCTGGGGGGTGGGCTGAGCAGTTC.

With respect to this clone: The gene symbols are mouse symbols. The read comes to an end 1 residue before the CDR3 does, leaving the germline J gene to fill in the end. This sequence joins TRBV31 and TRBJ2-5; 13 bases agree with TRBD2. J was trimmed by 2 bases and V by 2 bases; bases with no gene match: 1. The CDR3 sequence is 15 residues long. Germline V gives CDR1 GKSSPN, CDR2 SITVG. The DNA read from the CDR3 is TGTGCCTGGAGTGGGGACTGGGGGGGCCAAGACACCCAGTAC. Its protein is CAWSGDWGGQDTQY. The whole CDR3 sequence is CAWSGDWGGQDTQYF.

Comments on this clone: The gene symbols are mouse symbols. The CDR3 end lies 1 residue beyond the end of the read and is filled in from the germline J gene. The chain couples TRBV13-1 to TRBJ1-6, with 7 bases lining up with TRBD1. TRBJ1-6 is treated as an ORF (open reading frame) with a function not yet certain. The germline gives CDR1 NSHNY, CDR2 SYGAGN. The CDR3 extends over 13 amino acids. V lost 3 bases, J lost 7 bases, and 1 base stayed unmatched. The part of the CDR3 DNA that was read is TGTGCCAGCAGTGGACAGGGAAATTCGCCCCTCTAC. Translating gives CASSGQGNSPLY. The CDR3 reads in full as CASSGQGNSPLYF.

About this clone itself: Mouse gene names apply. The sequence runs out 1 residue before the end of the CDR3; the remainder is reconstructed from the germline J gene. This sequence joins TRBV13-2 and TRBJ2-1; 7 nucleotides agree with TRBD2. The CDR3 contains 14 residues. V shed 2 bases, J shed 1 base, and the junction held 0 bases outside the gene matches. Germline CDR1 and CDR2: NNHNN and SYGAGS (reference sequence). CDR3 sequence: CASGEDWNYAEQFF. CDR3 DNA, as far as it was read: TGTGCCAGCGGTGAGGACTGGAACTATGCTGAGCAGTTC.

This clone was observed a single time. The listed genes are named as in mouse. Sequencing ends 1 residue short of the CDR3 end; the germline J gene provides the rest. This rearrangement joins TRBV20 to TRBJ2-4; 9 bases agree with TRBD2. The V and J ends lost 0 bases and 1 base, in that order; junction bases with no gene match: 5. The CDR3 consists of 16 residues. Germline lookup yields CDR1 GFQATS and CDR2 STVNSAI. The CDR3 bases that were read are TGTGGTGCTAGGGAACTGGGGGGTCGCGGTCAAAACACCTTGTAC. Protein: CGARELGGRGQNTLY. The CDR3 reads in full as CGARELGGRGQNTLYF.